This T cell receptor beta chain was profiled in a study of post-analysis software for immune sequencing data (dated by TCRdb to 2014 to 2015). Turning to the overall study: Disease courses on record covered relapsing-remitting, secondary progressive and progressive-relapsing multiple sclerosis, though some patients had no subtype annotation. The patient repertoires were set against around eleven previously published healthy control repertoires from donors whose ages ranged from roughly 6 to 25 years. A subset of samples was prepared in parallel using single-end sample barcoding, then pooled and co-amplified after Illumina adapter ligation. Study-wide conclusions, independent of this receptor: Strong co-clustering of samples prepared in the same batch was shown by direct clustering with F measure, prompting a batch-effect correction. A handful of TRBV segments, including TRBV5-6, TRBV5-1 and TRBV20-1, were significantly more frequent in patients than controls. Normalized Chao1 diversity was significantly lower in multiple sclerosis patients than controls, suggesting substantial peripheral T-cell clonal expansion. The multiple sclerosis patient group was slightly younger than the control group.

Library preparation employed PCR. The reads were generated on an Illumina HiSeq 2500. Unique molecular identifiers were incorporated into TCR beta cDNA libraries to reduce PCR and sequencing biases. About 500,000 cDNA molecules were obtained for every 1 to 10 million input T cells, so each molecule roughly corresponded to one T cell. Patient libraries were prepared and sequenced with the same protocol used for the earlier healthy control dataset. Samples belonging to the same batch were prepared together, multiplexed and sequenced on a shared HiSeq lane. The published analysis was carried out like this. Raw barcoded reads were processed with MIGEC, and single-read molecular identifier groups were discarded before consensus assembly and CDR3 extraction. VDJtools was used for post-analysis of the clonotype tables, and diversity was normalized by down-sampling every dataset to the size of the smallest sample. Repertoire overlap clustering matched CDR3 amino acid but not nucleotide sequences to correct batch-related cross-sample contamination. Starting from the raw public reads, TCRdb applied fastp trimming at Q25, assembled clones with MiXCR and retained in-frame beta chains. Here each entry gathers all rows of one CDR3 protein and keeps the most common genes and DNA. TCRdb, not the original authors, processed these V and J calls. The sample yields approximately 660,000 distinct CDR3 sequences; around 64% were counted once. Roughly 10% of the sample rests with the top ten.

This clonotype occurred once. Its binding antigen is unknown. No much larger clone exists at a distance of one base, and base qualities are not known. V trim: 4 bases; J trim: 5 bases; unmatched bases: 2. CDR1 is given as SQVTM and CDR2 as ANQGSEA, both from the germline V gene. Including cysteine and phenylalanine, the CDR3 has 12 amino acids. CDR3 DNA only is kept here, 36 bases in frame from base 1. To demonstrate the VDJtools post-analysis software, TCR beta repertoires were profiled from the peripheral blood of more than ten young patients with multiple sclerosis. The multiple sclerosis patients were children and adolescents ranging in age from roughly 6 to 15 years.

This clonotype was sampled from a girl aged 2-10 years with multiple sclerosis. The sequence joins TRBV29-1 to TRBJ1-2; 9 junctional bases match TRBD1. Sequenced sample: blood. The nucleotides are TGCAGCGTTGGGGGACAGGGATATGGCTACACCTTC. It specifies CSVGGQGYGYTF.